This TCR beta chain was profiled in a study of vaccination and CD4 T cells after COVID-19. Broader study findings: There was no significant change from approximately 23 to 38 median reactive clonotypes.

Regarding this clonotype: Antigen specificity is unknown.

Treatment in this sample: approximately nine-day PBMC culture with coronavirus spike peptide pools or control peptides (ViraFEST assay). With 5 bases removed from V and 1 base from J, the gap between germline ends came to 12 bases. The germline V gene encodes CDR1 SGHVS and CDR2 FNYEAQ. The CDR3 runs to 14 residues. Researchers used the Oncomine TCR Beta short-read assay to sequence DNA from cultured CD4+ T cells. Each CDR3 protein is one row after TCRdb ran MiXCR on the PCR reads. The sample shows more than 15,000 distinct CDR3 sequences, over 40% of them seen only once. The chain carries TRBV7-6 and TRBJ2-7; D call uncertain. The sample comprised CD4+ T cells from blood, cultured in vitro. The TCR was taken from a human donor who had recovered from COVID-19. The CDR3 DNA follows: TGTGCCAGCAGCCTTCAGGACGGGTCCTACGAGCAGTACTTC. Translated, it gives CASSLQDGSYEQYF.